This T cell receptor (beta chain) was captured by sequencing in a study of cytomegalovirus exposure and HLA in healthy donors. Study findings and constraints: Researchers counted around 170 TCR beta chains as cytomegalovirus-associated. Subsequent analysis of the 120 or so validation repertoires found a tendency for first-cohort TCR clusters to co-occur. It was reported that the classifier diagnosed cytomegalovirus status with high specificity and sensitivity in both the original and validation cohorts.

As to this clone: The antigen remains unidentified. Sequence at one end of the junction differs from germline and may be a read error.

The donors belonged to the roughly 120-subject validation cohort, separate from the approximately 670-subject first cohort. Assay: immunoSEQ multiplex PCR; the TCRdb copy retains only in-frame clones and omits some. The data show tens of thousands of clones, over 85% seen once. Germline CDR1 MNHNS, CDR2 SASEGT. CDR3 length: 12 residues. This sequence joins TRBV6-1 and TRBJ2-7; TRBD1 aligns across 9 bases. Sample: PBMCs. The sequence was collected from a man younger than 35 in good health and CMV-seropositive. The CDR3 spells CASSRTGVDGTF. The CDR3 region has the DNA TGTGCCAGCAGTCGGACAGGGGTTGACGGTACATTC.